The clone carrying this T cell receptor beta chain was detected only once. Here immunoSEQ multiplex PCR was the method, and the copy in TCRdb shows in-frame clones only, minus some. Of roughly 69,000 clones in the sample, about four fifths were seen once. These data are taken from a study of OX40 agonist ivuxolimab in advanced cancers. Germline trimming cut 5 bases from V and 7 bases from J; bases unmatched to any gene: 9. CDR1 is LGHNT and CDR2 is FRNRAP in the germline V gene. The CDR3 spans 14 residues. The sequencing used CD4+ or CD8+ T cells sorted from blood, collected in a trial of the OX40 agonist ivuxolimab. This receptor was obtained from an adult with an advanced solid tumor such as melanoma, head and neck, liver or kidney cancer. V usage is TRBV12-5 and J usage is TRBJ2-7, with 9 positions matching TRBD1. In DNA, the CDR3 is TGTGCTAGTGGTCGGGACAGGGTCTTGGGGGAGCAGTACTTC. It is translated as CASGRDRVLGEQYF.